A selection of T cell receptor beta chains follows, all from one sample in a study of OX40 agonist ivuxolimab in advanced cancers. Profiled with immunoSEQ multiplex PCR; TCRdb holds only in-frame clones, not every one. The repertoire holds about 37,000 clones, with 70% to 80% as singletons. Sequenced material: CD4+ or CD8+ T cells sorted from blood, taken in a trial of the OX40 agonist ivuxolimab. The receptors shown here come from an adult with an advanced solid tumor such as melanoma, head and neck, liver or kidney cancer. CDR3s include the opening cysteine and the closing phenylalanine or tryptophan. D genes are given only for firm matches. Not every row has a clone size; where given, it reads once, few, many or a size class.

v_gene	abundance	len	d_gene	j_gene	CDR3nt	CDR3aa
TRBV27	NA	13	NA	TRBJ1-1	TGTGCCAGCAGTTTCGGCCTGGACACTGAAGCTTTCTTT	CASSFGLDTEAFF
TRBV18	NA	15	TRBD2	TRBJ2-1	TGTGCCAGCTCACCGCTAGCGGGCTCCTACAATGAGCAGTTCTTC	CASSPLAGSYNEQFF
TRBV29-1	NA	12	NA	TRBJ2-1	TGCAGCGCAAGGGACTGGGTCAATGAGCAGTTCTTC	CSARDWVNEQFF
TRBV19	few	16	NA	TRBJ1-5	TGTGCCAGTAGTACATCTGCGACAGTCAGCAATCAGCCCCAGCATTTT	CASSTSATVSNQPQHF
TRBV5-1	NA	13	NA	TRBJ1-2	TGCGCCAGCAGCTTGGACAGCCGAGGGGGCTACACCTTC	CASSLDSRGGYTF
TRBV7-3	NA	15	TRBD2	TRBJ2-7	TGTGCCAGCAGCCCCGGACTAGCGGGAGTATACGAGCAGTACTTC	CASSPGLAGVYEQYF
TRBV25-1	NA	13	NA	TRBJ2-7	TGTGCCAGCACCAGGGTAGGTGCCTACGAGCAGTACTTC	CASTRVGAYEQYF
TRBV9	few	13	NA	TRBJ2-2	TGTGCCAGCAGCGTAGTGGACACCGGGGAGCTGTTTTTT	CASSVVDTGELFF
TRBV7-8	few	12	NA	TRBJ1-5	TGTGCCAGCAGCGACCCTCTTCAGCCCCAGCATTTT	CASSDPLQPQHF
TRBV6-5	NA	15	NA	TRBJ1-4	TGTGCCAGCAGTTACCGGCCGGCAGCCCGTGAAAAACTGTTTTTT	CASSYRPAAREKLFF
TRBV7-9	NA	17	TRBD1	TRBJ2-5	TGTGCCAGCAGCTTAAGCCGTGGGACAGGGCATGTGGAGACCCAGTACTTC	CASSLSRGTGHVETQYF
TRBV10-1	NA	13	TRBD2	TRBJ2-5	TGCGCCAGCAGTGAGTCGATGGGGAGGGAGCAGTACTTC	CASSESMGREQYF
TRBV4-2	few	14	NA	TRBJ1-5	TGTGCCAGCAGCCAAGACAGCGGGAATCAGCCCCAGCATTTT	CASSQDSGNQPQHF
TRBV6-5	NA	13	NA	TRBJ1-2	TGTGCCAGCAGTTATGGCCACGACTATGGCTACACCTTC	CASSYGHDYGYTF
TRBV9	NA	15	NA	TRBJ1-3	TGTGCCAGGCGTTCCTCTTTTCTCTCTGGAAACACCATATATTTT	CARRSSFLSGNTIYF
TRBV27	NA	13	NA	TRBJ2-7	TGTGCCAGCAGTTTTAACCCAGCAGGGGAGCAGTACTTC	CASSFNPAGEQYF
TRBV12-2	NA	18	NA	TRBJ2-2	TGTGCAAGTCGCTTAGAGAGGTGTGGGACAGGCAAAGTCGGGGAGCTGTTTTTT	CASRLERCGTGKVGELFF
TRBV19	once	17	TRBD1	TRBJ2-3	TGTGCCAGTAGTATAGATTCGAGGGGGCTGGTCACAGATACGCAGTATTTT	CASSIDSRGLVTDTQYF
TRBV5-1	NA	14	NA	TRBJ2-6	TGCGCCAGCAGTCAGGGCTCTGGGGCCAACGTCCTGACTTTC	CASSQGSGANVLTF
TRBV5-1	few	15	TRBD1	TRBJ2-7	TGCGCCAGCAGCTTGGTGACAGGGGGTCCCTACGAGCAGTACTTC	CASSLVTGGPYEQYF
TRBV5-4	NA	12	TRBD1	TRBJ2-4	TGTGCCAGCAGCTTGAATACAGGGGTCGATTACTTC	CASSLNTGVDYF
TRBV27	once	13	NA	TRBJ1-5	TGTGCCAGCAGCGCTGGGGGCAATCAGCCCCAGCATTTT	CASSAGGNQPQHF
TRBV29-1	once	15	TRBD1	TRBJ1-5	TGCAGCGTATCATATGGGACAGGCGGCATAGGGCCCCAGCATTTT	CSVSYGTGGIGPQHF
TRBV5-5	few	15	TRBD1	TRBJ1-5	TGTGCCAGCAGGGACAGGGACAGTCCCAATCAGCCCCAGCATTTT	CASRDRDSPNQPQHF
TRBV6-5	NA	16	NA	TRBJ1-5	TGTGCCAGCAGTTACGGCAGGGGAGGTAGCAATCAGCCCCAGCATTTT	CASSYGRGGSNQPQHF
TRBV5-5	NA	14	TRBD1	TRBJ1-1	TGTGCCAGCAGCTCTCAGGGGGTGGCCACTGAAGCTTTCTTT	CASSSQGVATEAFF
TRBV29-1	NA	15	NA	TRBJ1-1	TGCAGCGTCCCCCTTCGGCATGGGGCTTACACTGAAGCTTTCTTT	CSVPLRHGAYTEAFF
TRBV19	NA	14	NA	TRBJ1-1	TGTGCCAGTAGTATTCGGGAAAGCGCCCGTGAAGCTTTCTTT	CASSIRESAREAFF
TRBV4-3	NA	14	NA	TRBJ1-2	TGCGCCAGCAGCCAAGTGTCGCCGAACTATGGCTACACCTTC	CASSQVSPNYGYTF
TRBV5-1	NA	13	NA	TRBJ1-2	TGCGCCAGCAGCCCCAAGGCCGGGGAGGGCTACACCTTC	CASSPKAGEGYTF
TRBV25-1	once	17	TRBD2	TRBJ2-3	TGTGCCAGCAGTGCCGGACTAGCGGGGTTTGGGGGAGATACGCAGTATTTT	CASSAGLAGFGGDTQYF